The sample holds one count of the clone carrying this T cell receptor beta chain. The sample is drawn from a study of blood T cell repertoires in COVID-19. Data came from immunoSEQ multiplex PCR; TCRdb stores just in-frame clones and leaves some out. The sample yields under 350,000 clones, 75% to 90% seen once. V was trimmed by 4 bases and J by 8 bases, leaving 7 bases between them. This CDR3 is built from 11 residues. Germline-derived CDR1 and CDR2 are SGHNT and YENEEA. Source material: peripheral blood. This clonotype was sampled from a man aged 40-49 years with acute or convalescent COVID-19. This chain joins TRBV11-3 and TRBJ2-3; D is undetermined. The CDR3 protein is CASSSGGTQYF. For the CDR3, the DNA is TGTGCCAGCAGCTCGGGTGGTACGCAGTATTTT.